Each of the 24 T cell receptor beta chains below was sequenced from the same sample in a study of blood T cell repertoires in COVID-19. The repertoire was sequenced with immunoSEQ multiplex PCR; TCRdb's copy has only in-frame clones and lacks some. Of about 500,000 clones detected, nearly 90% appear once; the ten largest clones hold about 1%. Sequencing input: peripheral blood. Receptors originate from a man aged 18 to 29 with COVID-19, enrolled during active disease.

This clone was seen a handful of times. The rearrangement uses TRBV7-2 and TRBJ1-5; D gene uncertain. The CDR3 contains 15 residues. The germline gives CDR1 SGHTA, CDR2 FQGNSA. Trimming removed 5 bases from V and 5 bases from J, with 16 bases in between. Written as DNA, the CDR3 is TGTGCCAGCAGCCTCGTGTCCACAGCCCATCAGCCCCAGCATTTT. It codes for CASSLVSTAHQPQHF.

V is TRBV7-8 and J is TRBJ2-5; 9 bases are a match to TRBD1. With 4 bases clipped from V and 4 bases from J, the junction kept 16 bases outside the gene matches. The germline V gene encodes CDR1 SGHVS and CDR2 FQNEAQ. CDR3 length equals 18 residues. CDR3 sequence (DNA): TGTGCCAGCAGCTCCCAAAAACTTCCGGGACAGGGAGGAGAGACCCAGTACTTC. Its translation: CASSSQKLPGQGGETQYF.

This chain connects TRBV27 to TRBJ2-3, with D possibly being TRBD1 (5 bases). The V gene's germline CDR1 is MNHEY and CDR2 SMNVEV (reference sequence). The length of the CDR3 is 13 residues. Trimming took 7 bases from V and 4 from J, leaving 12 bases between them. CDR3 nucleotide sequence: TGTGCCAGCAAGGGGCGGATCGCAGATACGCAGTATTTT. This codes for CASKGRIADTQYF.

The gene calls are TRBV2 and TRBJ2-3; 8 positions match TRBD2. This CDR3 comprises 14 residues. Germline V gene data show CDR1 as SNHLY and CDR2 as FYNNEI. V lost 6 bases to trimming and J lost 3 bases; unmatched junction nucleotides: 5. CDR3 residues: CASRGGLVTDTQYF. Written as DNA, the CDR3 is TGTGCCAGCAGGGGGGGACTAGTGACAGATACGCAGTATTTT.

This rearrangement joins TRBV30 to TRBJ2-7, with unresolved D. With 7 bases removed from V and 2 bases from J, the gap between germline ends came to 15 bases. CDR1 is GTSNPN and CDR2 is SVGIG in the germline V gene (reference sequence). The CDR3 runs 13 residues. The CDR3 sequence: CASTDDVAYEQYF. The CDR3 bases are TGTGCCTCGACTGACGACGTCGCCTACGAGCAGTACTTC.

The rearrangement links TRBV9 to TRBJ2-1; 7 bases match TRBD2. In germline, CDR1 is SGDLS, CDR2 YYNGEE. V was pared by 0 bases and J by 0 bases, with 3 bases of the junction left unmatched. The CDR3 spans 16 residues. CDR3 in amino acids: CASSVEGLSSYNEQFF. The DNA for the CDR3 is TGTGCCAGCAGCGTAGAGGGACTATCCTCCTACAATGAGCAGTTCTTC.

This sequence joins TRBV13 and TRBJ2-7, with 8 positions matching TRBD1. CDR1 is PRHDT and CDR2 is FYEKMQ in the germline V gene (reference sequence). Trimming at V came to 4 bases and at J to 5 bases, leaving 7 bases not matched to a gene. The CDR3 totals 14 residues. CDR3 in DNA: TGTGCCAGCAGCTCCCGGACAGGGCTAAACGAGCAGTACTTC. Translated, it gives CASSSRTGLNEQYF.

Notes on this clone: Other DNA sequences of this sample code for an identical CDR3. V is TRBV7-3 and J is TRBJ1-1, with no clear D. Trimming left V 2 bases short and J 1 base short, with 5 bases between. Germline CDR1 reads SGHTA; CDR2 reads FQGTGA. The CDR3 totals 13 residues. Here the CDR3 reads CASSLGQNTEAFF. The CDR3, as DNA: TGTGCCAGCAGCTTAGGGCAGAACACTGAAGCTTTCTTT.

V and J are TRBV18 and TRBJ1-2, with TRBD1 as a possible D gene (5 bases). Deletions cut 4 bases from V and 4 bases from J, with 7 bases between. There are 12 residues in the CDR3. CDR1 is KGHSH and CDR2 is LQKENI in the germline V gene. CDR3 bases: TGTGCCAGCTCACAAGACAGCTATGGCTACACCTTC. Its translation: CASSQDSYGYTF.

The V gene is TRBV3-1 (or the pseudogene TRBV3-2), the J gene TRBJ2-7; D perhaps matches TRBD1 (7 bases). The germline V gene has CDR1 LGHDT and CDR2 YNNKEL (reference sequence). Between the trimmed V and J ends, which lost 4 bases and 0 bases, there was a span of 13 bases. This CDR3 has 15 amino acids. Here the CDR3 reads CASSRGTVVSYEQYF. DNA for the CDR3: TGTGCCAGCAGCCGCGGGACAGTAGTCTCCTACGAGCAGTACTTC.

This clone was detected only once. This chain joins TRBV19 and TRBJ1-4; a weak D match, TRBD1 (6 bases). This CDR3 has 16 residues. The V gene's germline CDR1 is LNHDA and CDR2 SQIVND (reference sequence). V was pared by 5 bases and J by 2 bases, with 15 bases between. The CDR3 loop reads CASSPYRDETNEKLFF. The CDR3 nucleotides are TGTGCCAGTAGTCCATACAGGGACGAGACTAATGAAAAACTGTTTTTT.

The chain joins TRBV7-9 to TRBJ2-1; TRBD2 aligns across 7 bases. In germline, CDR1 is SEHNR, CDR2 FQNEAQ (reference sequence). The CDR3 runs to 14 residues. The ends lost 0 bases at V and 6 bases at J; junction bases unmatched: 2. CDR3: CASSLAGLVNEQFF. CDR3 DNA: TGTGCCAGCAGCTTAGCCGGACTAGTCAATGAGCAGTTCTTC.

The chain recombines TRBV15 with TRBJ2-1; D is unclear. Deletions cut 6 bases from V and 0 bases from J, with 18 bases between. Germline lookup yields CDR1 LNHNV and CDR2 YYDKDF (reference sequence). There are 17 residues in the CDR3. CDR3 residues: CATRPSSNGVSYNEQFF. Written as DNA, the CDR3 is TGTGCCACCAGACCATCGAGCAACGGAGTCTCCTACAATGAGCAGTTCTTC.

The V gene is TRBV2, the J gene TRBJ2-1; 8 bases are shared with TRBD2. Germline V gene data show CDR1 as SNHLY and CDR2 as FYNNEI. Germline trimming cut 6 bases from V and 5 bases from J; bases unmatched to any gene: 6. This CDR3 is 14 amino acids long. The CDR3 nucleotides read TGTGCCAGCAGAAACAGCGGGGGAAACAATGAGCAGTTCTTC. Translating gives CASRNSGGNNEQFF.

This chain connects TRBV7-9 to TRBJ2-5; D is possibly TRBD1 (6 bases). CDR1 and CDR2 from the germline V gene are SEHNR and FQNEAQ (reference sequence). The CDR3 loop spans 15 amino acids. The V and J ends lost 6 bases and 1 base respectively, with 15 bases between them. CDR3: CASRWTVLSQETQYF. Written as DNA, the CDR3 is TGTGCCAGCAGATGGACAGTGTTATCCCAAGAGACCCAGTACTTC.

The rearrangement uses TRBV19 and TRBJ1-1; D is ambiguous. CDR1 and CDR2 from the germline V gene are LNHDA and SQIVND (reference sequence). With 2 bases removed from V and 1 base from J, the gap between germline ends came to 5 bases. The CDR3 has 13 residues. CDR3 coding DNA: TGTGCCAGTAGTATATCCAGGAACACTGAAGCTTTCTTT. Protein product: CASSISRNTEAFF.

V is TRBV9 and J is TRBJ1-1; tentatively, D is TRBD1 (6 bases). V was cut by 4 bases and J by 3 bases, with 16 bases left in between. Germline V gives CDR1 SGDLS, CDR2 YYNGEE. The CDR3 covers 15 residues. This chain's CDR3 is CASSYDTGSYTEAFF. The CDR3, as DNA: TGTGCCAGCAGCTACGATACAGGGTCGTACACTGAAGCTTTCTTT.

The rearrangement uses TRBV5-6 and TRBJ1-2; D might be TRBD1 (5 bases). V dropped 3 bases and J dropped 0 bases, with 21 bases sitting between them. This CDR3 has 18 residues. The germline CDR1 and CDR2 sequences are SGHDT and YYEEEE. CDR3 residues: CASSSPLGGSVTNYGYTF. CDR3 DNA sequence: TGTGCCAGCAGCTCTCCCCTGGGGGGGAGTGTTACTAACTATGGCTACACCTTC.

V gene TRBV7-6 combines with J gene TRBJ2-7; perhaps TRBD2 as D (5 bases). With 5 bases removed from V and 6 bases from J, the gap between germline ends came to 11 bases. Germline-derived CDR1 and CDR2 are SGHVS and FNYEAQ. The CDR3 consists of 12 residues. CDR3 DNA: TGTGCCAGCAGCAACCTAGCACCCGAGCAGTACTTC. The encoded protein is CASSNLAPEQYF.

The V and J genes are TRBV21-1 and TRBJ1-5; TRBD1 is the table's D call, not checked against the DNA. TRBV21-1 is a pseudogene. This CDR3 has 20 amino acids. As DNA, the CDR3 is TGTGCCAGCAGCAGGGGCGCGGCACACCAGACCTTCTATAGCAATCAGCCCCAGCATTTT. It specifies CASSRGAAHQTFYSNQPQHF.

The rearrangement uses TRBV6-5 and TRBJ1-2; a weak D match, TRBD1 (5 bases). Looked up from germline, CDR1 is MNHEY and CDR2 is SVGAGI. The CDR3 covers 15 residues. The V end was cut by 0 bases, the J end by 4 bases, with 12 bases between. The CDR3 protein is CASSYSGRASYGYTF. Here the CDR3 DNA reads TGTGCCAGCAGTTACTCGGGCAGGGCGAGCTATGGCTACACCTTC.

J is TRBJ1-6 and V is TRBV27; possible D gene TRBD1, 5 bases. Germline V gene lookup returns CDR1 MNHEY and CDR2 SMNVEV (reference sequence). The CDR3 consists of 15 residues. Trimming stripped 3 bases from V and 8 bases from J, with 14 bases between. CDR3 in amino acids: CASSFIGDRDSPLHF. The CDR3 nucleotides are TGTGCCAGCAGTTTTATAGGGGATAGGGATTCACCCCTCCACTTT.

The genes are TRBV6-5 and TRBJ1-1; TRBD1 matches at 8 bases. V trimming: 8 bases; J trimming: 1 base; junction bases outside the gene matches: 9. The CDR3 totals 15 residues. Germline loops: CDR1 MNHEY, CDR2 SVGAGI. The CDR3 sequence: CASWGTGGRNTEAFF. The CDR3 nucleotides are TGTGCCAGCTGGGGAACAGGGGGTAGGAACACTGAAGCTTTCTTT.

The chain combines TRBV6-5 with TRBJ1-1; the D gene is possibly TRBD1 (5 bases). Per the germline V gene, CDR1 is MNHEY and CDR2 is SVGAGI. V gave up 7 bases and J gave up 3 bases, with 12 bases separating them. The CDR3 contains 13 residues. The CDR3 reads CASNTRDYTEAFF. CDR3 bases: TGTGCCAGCAATACCCGGGACTACACTGAAGCTTTCTTT.